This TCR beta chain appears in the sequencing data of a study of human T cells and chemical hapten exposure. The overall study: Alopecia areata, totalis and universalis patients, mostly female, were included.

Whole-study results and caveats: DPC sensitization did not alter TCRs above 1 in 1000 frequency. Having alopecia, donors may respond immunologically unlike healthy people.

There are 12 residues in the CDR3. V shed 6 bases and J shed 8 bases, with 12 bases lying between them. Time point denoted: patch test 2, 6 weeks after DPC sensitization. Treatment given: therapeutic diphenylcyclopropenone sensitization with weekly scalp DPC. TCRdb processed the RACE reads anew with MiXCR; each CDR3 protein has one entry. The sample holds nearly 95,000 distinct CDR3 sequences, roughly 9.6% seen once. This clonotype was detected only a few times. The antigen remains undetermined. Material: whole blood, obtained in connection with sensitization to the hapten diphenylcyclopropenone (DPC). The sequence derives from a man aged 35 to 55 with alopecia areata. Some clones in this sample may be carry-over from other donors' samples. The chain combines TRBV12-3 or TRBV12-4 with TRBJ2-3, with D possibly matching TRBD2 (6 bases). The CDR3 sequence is CASSGGVGTQYF. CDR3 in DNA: TGTGCCAGCAGCGGGGGAGTCGGTACGCAGTATTTT.